These T cell receptor beta chains were read from a single sample in a study of low-dose radiotherapy and immunotherapy resistance in tumors. TCRdb reprocessed the reads via MiXCR and lists one record per CDR3 protein. Among tens of thousands of distinct CDR3 sequences listed, around 31% were seen once. The sequences come from PBMCs, collected before treatment. All receptors come from a female donor with ovarian cancer. Both conserved end residues are trimmed from each CDR3. The order of the fields is J gene, V gene, CDR3 length, CDR3 protein.

TRBJ2-3 | TRBV28 | 11 | ASIAGRTDTQY
TRBJ2-3 | TRBV6-6 | 14 | ASSYSGPGSADTQY
TRBJ2-2 | TRBV13 | 17 | ASSEGIRRHTPNTGELF
TRBJ2-7 | TRBV9 | 14 | ASSVGLAGELGEQY
TRBJ2-7 | TRBV5-4 | 13 | ASSLNAGGVYEQY
TRBJ2-1 | TRBV27 | 13 | ASSSWGGAYNEQF
TRBJ1-6 | TRBV29-1 | 11 | SIRVQADSPLH
TRBJ2-7 | TRBV5-1 | 12 | ASSPVAESYEQY
TRBJ1-2 | TRBV20-1 | 11 | SAKTRESKGYT
TRBJ1-1 | TRBV19 | 12 | ASSETGPNTEAF
TRBJ2-2 | TRBV20-1 | 12 | SARVPGITGELF
TRBJ2-6 | TRBV30 | 11 | AHEGKGANVLT
TRBJ2-1 | TRBV5-6 | 13 | ASSTSRGGRNEQF
TRBJ2-7 | TRBV7-2 | 14 | ASSRGLAGLSYEQY
TRBJ2-5 | TRBV7-2 | 11 | ASSRGTFETQY